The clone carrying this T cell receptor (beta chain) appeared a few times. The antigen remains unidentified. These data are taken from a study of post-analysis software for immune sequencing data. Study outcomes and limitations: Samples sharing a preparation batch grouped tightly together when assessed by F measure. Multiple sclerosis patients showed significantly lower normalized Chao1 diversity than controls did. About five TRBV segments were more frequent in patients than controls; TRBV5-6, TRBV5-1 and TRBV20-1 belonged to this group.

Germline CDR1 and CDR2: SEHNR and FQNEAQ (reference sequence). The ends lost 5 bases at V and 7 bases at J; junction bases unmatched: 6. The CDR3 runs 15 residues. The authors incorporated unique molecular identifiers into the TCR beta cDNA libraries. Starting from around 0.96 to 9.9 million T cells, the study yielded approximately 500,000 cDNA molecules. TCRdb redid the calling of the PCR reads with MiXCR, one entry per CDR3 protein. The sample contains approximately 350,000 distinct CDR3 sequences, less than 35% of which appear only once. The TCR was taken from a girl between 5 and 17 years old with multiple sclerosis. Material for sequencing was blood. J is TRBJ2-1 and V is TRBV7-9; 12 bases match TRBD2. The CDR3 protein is CASSATSGGQNEQFF. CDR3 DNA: TGTGCCAGCAGCGCGACTAGCGGGGGACAAAATGAGCAGTTCTTC.